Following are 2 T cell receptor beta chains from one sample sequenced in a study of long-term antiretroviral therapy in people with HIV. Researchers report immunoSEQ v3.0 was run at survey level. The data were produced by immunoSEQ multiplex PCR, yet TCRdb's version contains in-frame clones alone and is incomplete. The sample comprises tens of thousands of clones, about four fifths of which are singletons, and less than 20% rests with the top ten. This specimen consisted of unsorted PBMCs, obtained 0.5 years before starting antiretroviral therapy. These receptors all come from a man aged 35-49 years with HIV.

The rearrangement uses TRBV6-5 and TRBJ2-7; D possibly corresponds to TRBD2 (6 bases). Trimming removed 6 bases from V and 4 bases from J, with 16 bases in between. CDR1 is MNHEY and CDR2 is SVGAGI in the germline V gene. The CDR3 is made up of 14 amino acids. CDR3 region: CASRNVGGGYEQYF. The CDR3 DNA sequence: TGTGCCAGCAGGAACGTGGGGGGTGGGTACGAGCAGTACTTC.

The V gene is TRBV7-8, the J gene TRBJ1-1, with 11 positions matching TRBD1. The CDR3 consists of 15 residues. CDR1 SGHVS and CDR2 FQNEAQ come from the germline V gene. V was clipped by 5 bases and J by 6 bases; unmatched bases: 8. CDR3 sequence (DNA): TGTGCCAGCAGCACCGGACAGGGGGCGCTGGCTGAAGCTTTCTTT. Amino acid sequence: CASSTGQGALAEAFF.